In this sample, the clone carrying this T cell receptor (beta chain) turned up once. What it recognizes is unknown. The data originate from a study of cytomegalovirus exposure and HLA in healthy donors. Whole-study results and caveats: A later analysis reportedly found fewer N-insertions in an Asian-associated ancestry cluster than the roughly 680-donor mean.

With 60 Vbeta and 13 Jbeta primers, the PCR was carried out. Clones were sequenced by immunoSEQ multiplex PCR, and TCRdb holds only the in-frame ones, with some missing. The sample lists roughly 130,000 clones; about 73% were seen once. The CDR3 sequence is 15 residues long. V lost 3 bases to trimming and J lost 6 bases; unmatched junction nucleotides: 5. CDR1 and CDR2 (germline): SGHRS, YFSETQ. The origin of this receptor is a woman aged 50 to 60 in good health and CMV-seropositive. The rearrangement uses TRBV5-1 and TRBJ2-1, with 11 bases identical to TRBD2. The sequenced material came from PBMCs. The CDR3, as DNA: TGCGCCAGCAGCTCCGGGACTAGCGGCTTCAATGAGCAGTTCTTC. This translates into CASSSGTSGFNEQFF.